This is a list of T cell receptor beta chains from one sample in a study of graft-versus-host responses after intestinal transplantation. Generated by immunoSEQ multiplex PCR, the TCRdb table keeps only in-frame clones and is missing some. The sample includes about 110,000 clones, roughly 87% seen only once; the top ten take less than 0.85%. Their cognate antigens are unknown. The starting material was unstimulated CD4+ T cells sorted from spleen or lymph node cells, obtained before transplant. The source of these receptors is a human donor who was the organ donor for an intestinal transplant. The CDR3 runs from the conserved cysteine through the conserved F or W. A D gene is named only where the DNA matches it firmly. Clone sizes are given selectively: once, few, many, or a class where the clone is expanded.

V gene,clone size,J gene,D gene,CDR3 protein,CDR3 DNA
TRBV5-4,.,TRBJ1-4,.,CASSLDGGTLNEKLFF,TGTGCCAGCAGCTTGGATGGGGGGACCTTAAATGAAAAACTGTTTTTT
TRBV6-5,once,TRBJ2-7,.,CASNEDGSYEQYF,TGTGCCAGCAACGAGGACGGTTCCTACGAGCAGTACTTC
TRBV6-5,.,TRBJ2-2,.,CASSRGIFNTGELFF,TGTGCCAGCAGTAGGGGGATATTTAACACCGGGGAGCTGTTTTTT
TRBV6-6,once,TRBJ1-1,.,CASRALRLTEAFF,TGTGCCAGCAGAGCCCTAAGGTTAACTGAAGCTTTCTTT
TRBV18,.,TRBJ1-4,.,CASSPSGPGKLFF,TGTGCCAGCTCACCATCTGGGCCAGGAAAACTGTTTTTT
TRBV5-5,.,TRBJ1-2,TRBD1,CASSSGQGTIGYTF,TGTGCCAGCAGCTCCGGACAGGGAACTATCGGCTACACCTTC
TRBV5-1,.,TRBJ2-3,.,CASSLADTQYF,TGCGCCAGCAGCTTAGCAGATACGCAGTATTTT
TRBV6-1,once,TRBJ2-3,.,CASSESTDTQYF,TGTGCCAGCAGTGAAAGCACAGATACGCAGTATTTT
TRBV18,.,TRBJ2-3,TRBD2,CASSTSGRATDTQYF,TGTGCCAGCTCAACTAGCGGGAGGGCGACAGATACGCAGTATTTT
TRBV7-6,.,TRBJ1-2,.,CASSFRPAGDYGYTF,TGTGCCAGCAGCTTCCGACCGGCAGGGGACTATGGCTACACCTTC
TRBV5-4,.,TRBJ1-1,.,CASSQTNTEAFF,TGTGCCAGCAGCCAAACGAACACTGAAGCTTTCTTT
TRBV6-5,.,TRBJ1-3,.,CASSADWGSGNTIYF,TGTGCCAGCAGTGCCGACTGGGGCTCTGGAAACACCATATATTTT
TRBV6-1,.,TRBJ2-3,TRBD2,CASSEGAGGRTDTQYF,TGTGCCAGCAGTGAAGGAGCGGGGGGGCGGACAGATACGCAGTATTTT
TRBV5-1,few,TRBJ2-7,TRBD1,CASSLGDRGPYEQYF,TGCGCCAGCAGCTTGGGGGACAGGGGTCCCTACGAGCAGTACTTC
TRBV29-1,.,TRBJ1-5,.,CSVGGSNQPQHF,TGCAGCGTTGGGGGCAGCAATCAGCCCCAGCATTTT
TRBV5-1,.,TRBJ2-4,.,CASSDLAKNIQYF,TGCGCCAGCAGCGACTTAGCCAAAAACATTCAGTACTTC
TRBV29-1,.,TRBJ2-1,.,CSVRQLLAGNEQFF,TGCAGCGTCCGACAGTTACTAGCCGGCAATGAGCAGTTCTTC
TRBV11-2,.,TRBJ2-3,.,CASRQGNGGADTQYF,TGTGCCAGCAGGCAGGGAAACGGCGGGGCAGATACGCAGTATTTT
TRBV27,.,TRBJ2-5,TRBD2,CASRLRNSGATQETQYF,TGTGCCAGCAGACTCCGAAATAGCGGGGCAACCCAAGAGACCCAGTACTTC
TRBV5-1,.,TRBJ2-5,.,CASSPAGRSQETQYF,TGCGCCAGCAGCCCGGCGGGGAGATCCCAAGAGACCCAGTACTTC
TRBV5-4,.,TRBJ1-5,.,CASSTDGWSNQPQHF,TGTGCCAGCAGTACGGATGGTTGGTCCAATCAGCCCCAGCATTTT
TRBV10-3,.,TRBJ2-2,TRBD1,CALRGGANTGELFF,TGTGCCCTAAGAGGGGGCGCGAACACCGGGGAGCTGTTTTTT
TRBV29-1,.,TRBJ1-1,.,CSVESLNTEAFF,TGCAGCGTTGAGTCTCTGAACACTGAAGCTTTCTTT
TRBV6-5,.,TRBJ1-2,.,CASSPGSSNYGYTF,TGTGCCAGCAGCCCGGGCAGTTCTAACTATGGCTACACCTTC
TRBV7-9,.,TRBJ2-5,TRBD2,CASSQKIAGGLETQYF,TGTGCCAGCAGCCAAAAAATAGCGGGAGGCCTCGAGACCCAGTACTTC
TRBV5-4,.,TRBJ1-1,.,CASSLAQMNTEAFF,TGTGCCAGCAGCTTAGCACAGATGAACACTGAAGCTTTCTTT
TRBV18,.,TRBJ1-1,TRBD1,CASSPPSDRVSLAFF,TGTGCCAGCTCACCACCGAGCGACAGGGTGAGTCTGGCTTTCTTT
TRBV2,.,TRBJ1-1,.,CASSGQGTEAFF,TGTGCCAGCAGTGGGCAGGGGACTGAAGCTTTCTTT
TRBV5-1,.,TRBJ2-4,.,CASSLGQLAKNIQYF,TGCGCCAGCAGCTTGGGACAGCTAGCCAAAAACATTCAGTACTTC
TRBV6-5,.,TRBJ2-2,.,CASTSSGTATGELFF,TGTGCCAGCACTTCCTCGGGGACTGCCACCGGGGAGCTGTTTTTT
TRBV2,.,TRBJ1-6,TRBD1,CASSFQGAYNSPLHF,TGTGCCAGCAGCTTTCAGGGGGCCTATAATTCACCCCTCCACTTT
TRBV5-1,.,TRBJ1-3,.,CASSWGGSGGLSGNTIYF,TGCGCCAGCAGCTGGGGCGGTTCAGGAGGCCTCTCTGGAAACACCATATATTTT
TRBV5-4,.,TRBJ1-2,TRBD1,CASSEMTGGAGYTF,TGTGCCAGCAGCGAGATGACAGGGGGCGCCGGCTACACCTTC
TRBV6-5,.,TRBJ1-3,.,CASSYSGLIGNTIYF,TGCGCCAGCAGTTACTCAGGGTTAATCGGAAACACCATATATTTT
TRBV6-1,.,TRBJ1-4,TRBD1,CASSDSDRGGEKLFF,TGTGCCAGCAGTGATTCCGACAGGGGTGGTGAAAAACTGTTTTTT
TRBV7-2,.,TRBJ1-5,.,CASSVAFQPQHF,TGTGCCAGCAGCGTAGCGTTCCAGCCCCAGCATTTT
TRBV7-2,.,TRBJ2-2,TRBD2,CASSLGASGATGELFF,TGTGCCAGCAGCTTAGGAGCTAGCGGGGCCACCGGGGAGCTGTTTTTT
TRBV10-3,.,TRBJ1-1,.,CAISNRDDTEAFF,TGTGCCATCAGTAACAGGGACGACACTGAAGCTTTCTTT
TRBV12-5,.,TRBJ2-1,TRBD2,CASGLGLAGYNEQFF,TGTGCTAGTGGTTTGGGACTAGCGGGGTACAATGAGCAGTTCTTC
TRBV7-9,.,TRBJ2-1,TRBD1,CASSWPGQGNNEQFF,TGTGCCAGCAGCTGGCCGGGACAGGGAAACAATGAGCAGTTCTTC
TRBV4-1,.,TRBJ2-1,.,CASSQDGSGPRTYNEQFF,TGCGCCAGCAGCCAAGATGGTAGCGGACCCCGCACCTACAATGAGCAGTTCTTC
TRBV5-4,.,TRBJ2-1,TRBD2,CASSLSLLAGTYNEQFF,TGTGCCAGCAGCTTGAGTTTGTTAGCGGGAACTTACAATGAGCAGTTCTTC
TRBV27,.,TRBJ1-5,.,CASSLWGPGNQPQHF,TGTGCCAGCAGTTTATGGGGCCCCGGCAATCAGCCCCAGCATTTT
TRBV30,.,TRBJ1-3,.,CAWTQGAGNTIYF,TGTGCCTGGACGCAGGGTGCTGGAAACACCATATATTTT
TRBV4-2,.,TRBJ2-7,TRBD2,CASSQVAGGDYEQYF,TGTGCCAGCAGCCAAGTAGCGGGGGGTGACTACGAGCAGTACTTC
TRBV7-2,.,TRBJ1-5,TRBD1,CASSSGQGAQPQHF,TGTGCCAGCAGCTCGGGACAGGGGGCGCAGCCCCAGCATTTT
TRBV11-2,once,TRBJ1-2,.,CASSFGENYGYTF,TGTGCCAGCAGCTTTGGGGAGAACTATGGCTACACCTTC
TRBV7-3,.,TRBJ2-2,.,CASSLNPRIAAGELFF,TGTGCCAGCAGCTTGAACCCCCGAATTGCCGCAGGGGAGCTGTTTTTT